A selection of T cell receptor beta chains follows, all from one sample in a study of OX40 agonist ivuxolimab in advanced cancers. The method was immunoSEQ multiplex PCR; TCRdb's version includes in-frame clones alone and lacks a portion of them. The table includes approximately 62,000 clones, more than 85% detected once. The starting material was CD4+ or CD8+ T cells sorted from blood, obtained in a trial of the OX40 agonist ivuxolimab. The receptor source for this set is an adult with an advanced solid tumor such as melanoma, head and neck, liver or kidney cancer. The CDR3 runs from the conserved cysteine through the conserved F or W. A D gene is named only where the DNA matches it firmly. Part of the rows lack a size; the others show once, few, many or a class for expanded clones.

j_gene,d_gene,abundance,v_gene,CDR3aa,CDR3nt
TRBJ2-3,-,-,TRBV19,CASSIVSSTDTQYF,TGTGCCAGTAGTATTGTATCTAGCACAGATACGCAGTATTTT
TRBJ2-5,TRBD1,-,TRBV10-3,CAISPGQGKETQYF,TGTGCCATCAGCCCAGGACAGGGCAAAGAGACCCAGTACTTC
TRBJ1-2,TRBD1,-,TRBV5-4,CASRIRDRGYYGYTF,TGTGCCAGCAGGATCCGGGACAGGGGATACTATGGCTACACCTTC
TRBJ1-5,-,-,TRBV18,CASSPDLEAETNQPQHF,TGTGCCAGCTCACCAGATTTAGAGGCAGAGACCAATCAGCCCCAGCATTTT
TRBJ2-2,-,-,TRBV15,CATSRDPTGDTGELFF,TGTGCCACCAGCAGAGACCCCACGGGGGACACCGGGGAGCTGTTTTTT
TRBJ1-1,-,-,TRBV27,CASSVSGHTEAFF,TGTGCCAGCAGCGTATCGGGCCACACTGAAGCTTTCTTT
TRBJ1-1,-,-,TRBV19,CASSMGGAEAFF,TGTGCCAGTAGTATGGGGGGGGCTGAAGCTTTCTTT
TRBJ2-7,-,-,TRBV5-1,CASSLDGTYEQYF,TGCGCCAGCAGCTTGGACGGAACCTACGAGCAGTACTTC
TRBJ2-7,-,-,TRBV4-1,CASSQASATYEQYF,TGCGCCAGCAGCCAAGCAAGCGCCACCTACGAGCAGTACTTC
TRBJ1-2,-,-,TRBV29-1,CSVDWGIYGYTF,TGCAGCGTTGACTGGGGGATATATGGCTACACCTTC
TRBJ1-4,-,-,TRBV30,CAWRPGRGDEKLFF,TGTGCCTGGAGACCCGGAAGGGGGGATGAAAAACTGTTTTTT
TRBJ1-3,-,-,TRBV6-5,CATTSGQSSGNTIYF,TGTGCCACCACCTCCGGACAGAGCTCTGGAAACACCATATATTTT
TRBJ1-5,-,once,TRBV27,CASSRTDNQPQHF,TGTGCCAGCAGCCGGACAGACAATCAGCCCCAGCATTTT
TRBJ1-1,-,-,TRBV4-2,CASSQEEGVVTEAFF,TGTGCCAGCAGCCAAGAAGAGGGGGTGGTCACTGAAGCTTTCTTT
TRBJ1-1,-,-,TRBV6-5,CASSYASFNTEAFF,TGTGCCAGCAGTTACGCCTCCTTCAACACTGAAGCTTTCTTT
TRBJ2-3,-,-,TRBV4-3,CASSQDRGGPTDTQYF,TGCGCCAGCAGCCAAGATCGCGGAGGACCCACAGATACGCAGTATTTT
TRBJ2-5,-,-,TRBV7-6,CASSFGHTQETQYF,TGTGCCAGCAGTTTCGGACACACACAAGAGACCCAGTACTTC
TRBJ2-3,TRBD2,-,TRBV4-1,CASSGLAGAPTDTQYF,TGCGCCAGCAGCGGTCTAGCGGGGGCGCCCACAGATACGCAGTATTTT
TRBJ2-7,-,-,TRBV9,CASSVVDYEQYF,TGTGCCAGCAGCGTAGTAGACTACGAGCAGTACTTC
TRBJ2-3,TRBD2,-,TRBV5-1,CASSSASGTSGRPSTDTQYF,TGCGCCAGCAGCTCGGCCTCCGGGACTAGCGGGAGACCTAGCACAGATACGCAGTATTTT
TRBJ1-1,-,few,TRBV7-9,CASNPVGVNTEAFF,TGTGCCAGCAATCCCGTCGGAGTGAACACTGAAGCTTTCTTT
TRBJ2-5,-,-,TRBV19,CASSMQGGVETQYF,TGTGCCAGTAGTATGCAGGGCGGGGTAGAGACCCAGTACTTC
TRBJ2-7,-,-,TRBV5-5,CASSFGYSYEQYF,TGTGCCAGCAGCTTCGGGTACTCCTACGAGCAGTACTTC
TRBJ2-1,-,-,TRBV6-5,CASSLSGSYNEQFF,TGTGCCAGCAGTTTGAGTGGCTCCTACAATGAGCAGTTCTTC
TRBJ2-4,-,large,TRBV4-1,CASSQDWGAKNIQYF,TGCGCCAGCAGCCAAGATTGGGGGGCCAAAAACATTCAGTACTTC
TRBJ1-1,-,-,TRBV19,CASTPGGALTEAFF,TGTGCCAGTACCCCGGGAGGGGCCCTCACTGAAGCTTTCTTT
TRBJ2-7,TRBD1,once,TRBV5-1,CASSLARQGYEQYF,TGCGCCAGCAGCTTGGCGAGACAGGGTTACGAGCAGTACTTC
TRBJ1-4,-,-,TRBV7-9,CASSLVGPLNEKLFF,TGTGCCAGCAGCTTGGTGGGACCTCTAAATGAAAAACTGTTTTTT
TRBJ2-3,-,-,TRBV11-2,CASSSAITDTQYF,TGTGCCAGCAGCTCCGCAATAACAGATACGCAGTATTTT
TRBJ2-7,TRBD1,-,TRBV28,CASSWGQGEYEQYF,TGTGCCAGCAGCTGGGGACAGGGGGAGTACGAGCAGTACTTC
TRBJ2-7,-,-,TRBV10-3,CAISESAIGGNEQYF,TGTGCCATCAGTGAGTCGGCAATAGGAGGGAACGAGCAGTACTTC
TRBJ2-7,TRBD1,-,TRBV29-1,CSVVQGYEQYF,TGCAGCGTTGTACAGGGGTACGAGCAGTACTTC
TRBJ2-1,-,once,TRBV20-1,CSARWDEQFF,TGCAGTGCTAGGTGGGATGAGCAGTTCTTC
TRBJ2-7,-,-,TRBV5-6,CASSSGTPSYEQYF,TGTGCCAGCAGCTCCGGGACGCCCTCCTACGAGCAGTACTTC
TRBJ1-3,TRBD1,few,TRBV4-1,CASSPGTGEGNTIYF,TGCGCCAGCAGCCCGGGGACAGGGGAGGGAAACACCATATATTTT
TRBJ1-4,TRBD1,-,TRBV19,CASSLPPGQGVVAYNEKLFF,TGTGCCAGTAGTCTTCCTCCGGGACAGGGAGTGGTTGCTTATAATGAAAAACTGTTTTTT
TRBJ2-1,-,-,TRBV7-6,CASSYGREQFF,TGTGCCAGCAGCTACGGCCGGGAGCAGTTCTTC
TRBJ1-4,-,-,TRBV4-1,CASSQVHGEKLFF,TGCGCCAGCAGCCAAGTTCACGGGGAAAAACTGTTTTTT
TRBJ2-2,TRBD1,-,TRBV7-3,CASTDRANTGELFF,TGTGCCAGCACAGACAGGGCGAACACCGGGGAGCTGTTTTTT
TRBJ2-7,TRBD2,-,TRBV10-3,CAISDPGLDPYEQYF,TGTGCCATCAGTGACCCGGGACTAGATCCCTACGAGCAGTACTTC
TRBJ1-4,-,-,TRBV6-5,CASSYGGEDEKLFF,TGTGCCAGCAGTTACGGTGGGGAGGATGAAAAACTGTTTTTT
TRBJ2-3,-,-,TRBV7-6,CASSFGGDTQYF,TGTGCCAGCAGCTTTGGGGGAGATACGCAGTATTTT
TRBJ2-7,TRBD2,-,TRBV19,CASSILADYEQYF,TGTGCCAGTAGTATCCTAGCGGACTACGAGCAGTACTTC
TRBJ2-7,-,-,TRBV6-5,CASSYGSVSHEQYF,TGTGCCAGCAGTTACGGGAGCGTTTCCCACGAGCAGTACTTC
TRBJ1-5,TRBD1,-,TRBV4-2,CASSQGGQGNQPQHF,TGTGCCAGCAGCCAGGGTGGACAGGGGAATCAGCCCCAGCATTTT